Listed below are T cell receptor beta chains from one sample, sequenced in a study of CD8 T cells in ankylosing spondylitis. TCRdb called the 5' RACE reads again in MiXCR, with one record for every CDR3 protein. The sample holds over 700,000 distinct CDR3 sequences; around 19% are singletons and the top ten take around a fifth. Sample: blood, either unsorted or a sorted T cell fraction (not recorded which). The receptors derive from a male donor with ankylosing spondylitis. Both conserved end residues are part of each CDR3. The order of the fields is V gene, J gene, D gene, CDR3 length, clone size, CDR3 protein, CDR3 DNA. D genes are given only for firm matches. Clone size is not always given. Where it is, it says once, few, many or a class for expanded clones.

TRBV20-1,TRBJ1-1,-,12,few,CSARVPNTEAFF,TGCAGTGCTAGAGTTCCAAACACTGAAGCTTTCTTT
TRBV12-3/TRBV12-4,TRBJ2-7,-,13,many,CASSLGGLNEQYF,TGTGCCAGCAGTTTAGGGGGGCTCAACGAGCAGTACTTC
TRBV5-1,TRBJ2-7,-,13,many,CASSFGDSYEQYF,TGCGCCAGCAGCTTTGGGGACTCCTACGAGCAGTACTTC
TRBV5-1,TRBJ1-1,-,14,few,CASSDEALNTEAFF,TGCGCCAGCTCCGATGAGGCGCTGAACACTGAAGCTTTCTTT
TRBV2,TRBJ2-7,-,10,few,CASRPYEQYF,TGTGCCAGCAGACCCTACGAGCAGTACTTC
TRBV3-1,TRBJ2-1,-,15,-,CASSQEWVASDEQFF,TGTGCCAGCAGCCAAGAATGGGTAGCAAGCGATGAGCAGTTCTTC
TRBV27,TRBJ2-6,-,15,many,CASRSYSSGANVLTF,TGTGCCAGCCGATCATATTCCTCTGGGGCCAACGTCCTGACTTTC
TRBV4-2,TRBJ2-6,TRBD2,18,-,CASSQDQRGPSGANVLTF,TGTGCCAGCAGCCAAGATCAGCGGGGGCCCTCTGGGGCCAACGTCCTGACTTTC
TRBV4-3,TRBJ1-5,-,15,few,CASSHTRGANQPQHF,TGCGCCAGCAGCCATACCCGCGGGGCCAATCAGCCCCAGCATTTT
TRBV12-3/TRBV12-4,TRBJ1-5,-,13,few,CASSFGTPQPQHF,TGTGCCAGCAGTTTCGGGACACCCCAGCCCCAGCATTTT
TRBV7-9,TRBJ1-1,TRBD1,15,-,CASSKSTGVATEAFF,TGTGCCAGCAGTAAAAGTACAGGGGTGGCCACTGAAGCTTTCTTT
TRBV5-1,TRBJ2-3,-,14,-,CASWFGASTDTQYF,TGCGCCAGCTGGTTCGGAGCTAGCACAGATACGCAGTATTTT
TRBV30,TRBJ2-2,-,13,-,CAWSEQGVGELFF,TGTGCCTGGAGTGAACAGGGTGTCGGGGAGCTGTTTTTT
TRBV29-1,TRBJ2-1,TRBD2,15,once,CSVVPGLAGGSEQFF,TGCAGCGTTGTCCCAGGACTAGCGGGAGGTAGTGAGCAGTTCTTC
TRBV5-1,TRBJ2-1,-,17,-,CASSPRQDRSSYNEQFF,TGCGCCAGCAGCCCGAGACAGGACCGAAGCTCCTACAATGAGCAGTTCTTC
TRBV6-1,TRBJ1-5,-,13,-,CASSQEPESAQHF,TGTGCCAGCAGCCAAGAACCCGAATCAGCCCAGCATTTT
TRBV29-1,TRBJ1-4,TRBD1,14,-,CSVDTQGSGEKLFF,TGCAGCGTTGACACACAGGGGTCAGGCGAAAAACTGTTTTTT
TRBV4-1,TRBJ2-1,-,15,-,CASSQELALNHEQFF,TGCGCCAGCAGCCAAGAACTAGCCCTCAATCATGAGCAGTTCTTC
TRBV7-2,TRBJ2-1,TRBD1,15,-,CASSPGQGANNEQFF,TGTGCCAGCAGCCCCGGACAGGGGGCGAATAATGAGCAGTTCTTC
TRBV28,TRBJ1-3,-,17,many,CASSFPLTSFSGNTIYF,TGTGCCAGCAGTTTCCCCTTGACATCTTTCTCTGGAAACACCATATATTTT
TRBV5-4,TRBJ1-1,-,13,-,CASSSNHGTEAFF,TGTGCCAGCAGCTCCAATCATGGCACTGAAGCTTTCTTT
TRBV27,TRBJ2-1,-,20,few,CASSLSSQKSSRRVYNEQFF,TGTGCCAGCAGTTTATCCTCCCAGAAAAGTTCCCGGAGGGTTTACAATGAGCAGTTCTTC
TRBV12-3/TRBV12-4,TRBJ2-5,-,14,-,CASLNRQGGETQYF,TGTGCCAGCCTTAACCGACAGGGAGGAGAGACCCAGTACTTC
TRBV7-3,TRBJ2-1,TRBD1,17,-,CASSLRGTVGSYNEQFF,TGTGCCAGCAGCTTAAGGGGGACAGTGGGAAGTTACAATGAGCAGTTCTTC
TRBV14,TRBJ1-1,-,17,few,CASSQGQARSMNTEAFF,TGTGCCAGCAGCCAAGGACAGGCCCGGTCGATGAACACTGAAGCTTTCTTT
TRBV7-8,TRBJ1-6,TRBD1,16,few,CASSLEGQNYNSPLHF,TGTGCCAGCAGCTTGGAGGGACAGAATTATAATTCACCCCTCCACTTT
TRBV12-3/TRBV12-4,TRBJ2-4,-,14,-,CASRSTVAKNIQYF,TGTGCCAGCAGGTCTACGGTAGCCAAAAACATTCAGTACTTC